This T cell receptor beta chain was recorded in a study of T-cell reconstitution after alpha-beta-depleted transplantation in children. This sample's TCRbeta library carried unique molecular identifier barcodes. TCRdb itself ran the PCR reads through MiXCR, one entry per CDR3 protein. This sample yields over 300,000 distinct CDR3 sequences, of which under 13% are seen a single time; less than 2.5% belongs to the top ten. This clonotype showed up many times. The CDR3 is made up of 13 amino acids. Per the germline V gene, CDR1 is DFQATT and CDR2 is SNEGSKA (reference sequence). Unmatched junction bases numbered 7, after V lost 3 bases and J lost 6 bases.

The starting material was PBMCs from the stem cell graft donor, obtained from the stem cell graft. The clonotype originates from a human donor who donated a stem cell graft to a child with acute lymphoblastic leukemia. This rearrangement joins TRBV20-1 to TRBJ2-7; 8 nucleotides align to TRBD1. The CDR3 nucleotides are TGCAGTGCTAGGGACAGGGACCTGGGCGAGCAGTACTTC. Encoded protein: CSARDRDLGEQYF.